This T cell receptor (beta chain) was profiled in a study of T cell repertoires in cytomegalovirus infection. Study details: Public TCR beta signature analysis indicated the presence of both CMV infection and matching HLA type.

Germline lookup yields CDR1 LNHDA and CDR2 SQIVND (reference sequence). V shed 1 base and J shed 7 bases, with 17 bases lying between them. This CDR3 spans 17 amino acids. Using its own MiXCR run on the reads, TCRdb lists one record per CDR3 protein. The data show about 200,000 distinct CDR3 sequences, less than 9.5% seen once. Points on this clonotype: Its antigen is undetermined.

General study findings and limits: The response measured ex vivo was dominated by TCR beta clonotypes (HLA-C-restricted and CMV-specific). Cumulative public TCR beta family frequency identified CMV carriers with the relevant HLA.

The receptor comes from a human donor in good health (CMV status not recorded). Some clones in this sample may be carry-over from other donors' samples. The chain recombines TRBV19 with TRBJ1-6; D possibly corresponds to TRBD1 (5 bases). Sequenced: PBMCs. The CDR3 region has the DNA TGTGCCAGTAGTATAGGGCCCGTGGGACGGCTAAATTCACCCCTCCACTTT. Translating gives CASSIGPVGRLNSPLHF.